This T cell receptor (beta chain) was obtained from a study of OX40 agonist ivuxolimab in advanced cancers. Profiling relied on immunoSEQ multiplex PCR, and the TCRdb table lists in-frame clones only, not all of them. The repertoire holds 49,000 or so clones, with roughly 90% as singletons. The material was CD4+ or CD8+ T cells sorted from blood, obtained in a trial of the OX40 agonist ivuxolimab. This TCR derives from an adult with an advanced solid tumor such as melanoma, head and neck, liver or kidney cancer.

The CDR3, as DNA: TGTGCCAGTAGTATTATCGGGTATTGGGCTGAAGCTTTCTTT. Translating it yields CASSIIGYWAEAFF. The V call is TRBV19, the J call TRBJ1-1; no clear D gene. Germline CDR1 reads LNHDA; CDR2 reads SQIVND (reference sequence). V was shortened by 3 bases and J by 6 bases, with 14 bases between the two germline ends. The CDR3 consists of 14 residues.